The 9 T cell receptor beta chains below come from one sample, sequenced in a study of a mutant IDH1 vaccine in newly diagnosed glioma. Stated time point: week 35, safety follow-up. Topical imiquimod was applied with each vaccine dose, which held 300 ug of mutant IDH1 20-mer peptide. Using immunoSEQ multiplex PCR, the repertoire was profiled, and TCRdb retains in-frame clones only, with some absent. The sample yields some 71,000 clones, around 86% seen once. Which antigens these TCRs recognize remains unknown. Sequences were derived from PBMCs, sampled from a glioma patient whose treatment included an IDH1 peptide vaccine. The receptors stem from a man aged 30 to 39 with glioma.

The chain recombines TRBV7-9 with TRBJ1-3, with unresolved D. The CDR3 is 13 amino acids. CDR1 is SEHNR, CDR2 FQNEAQ, per germline (reference sequence). V dropped 2 bases and J dropped 4 bases, with 6 bases sitting between them. Here the CDR3 reads CASSLLTGNTIYF. DNA of the CDR3: TGTGCCAGCAGCTTACTGACCGGAAACACCATATATTTT.

This clone was seen just once. The CDR3 loop reads CASSLVSGGQPQHF. Written as DNA, the CDR3 is TGTGCCAGCAGCTTGGTATCCGGCGGGCAGCCCCAGCATTTT. The chain combines TRBV5-5 with TRBJ1-5; D is undetermined. V was shortened by 0 bases and J by 7 bases, with 11 bases between the two germline ends. The CDR3 extends over 14 amino acids. Germline loops: CDR1 SGHKS, CDR2 YYEKEE (reference sequence).

The chain recombines TRBV7-2 with TRBJ2-1; the match to TRBD2 covers 7 bases. V lost 2 bases and J lost 7; bases outside the gene matches: 5. CDR1 is SGHTA and CDR2 is FQGNSA in the germline V gene. This CDR3 comprises 14 residues. CDR3 residues: CASSLTRGGNEQFF. The CDR3 DNA sequence: TGTGCCAGCAGCTTAACGAGGGGAGGGAATGAGCAGTTCTTC.

The gene calls are TRBV7-2 and TRBJ1-2; D is unresolved. V was pared by 5 bases and J by 0 bases, with 7 bases between. CDR1 is SGHTA and CDR2 is FQGNSA in the germline V gene. This CDR3 has 13 amino acids. The CDR3 sequence: CASSGNPNYGYTF. CDR3 sequence (DNA): TGTGCCAGCAGCGGGAACCCTAACTATGGCTACACCTTC. Complete variable domain (other parts from reference TRBV7-2 and TRBJ1-2): GAGVSQSPSNKVTEKGKDVELRCDPISGHTALYWYRQSLGQGLEFLIYFQGNSAPDKSGLPSDRFSAERTGGSVSTLTIQRTQQEDSAVYLCASSGNPNYGYTFGSGTRLTVV.

The chain is built from TRBV9 and TRBJ2-2; D ambiguous. V lost 5 bases to trimming and J lost 1 base, with 18 bases between them. This CDR3 comprises 17 residues. The germline gives CDR1 SGDLS, CDR2 YYNGEE. Written as DNA, the CDR3 is TGTGCCAGCAGTGTAAACCCGGGCTCCGAGAACACCGGGGAGCTGTTTTTT. Encoded protein: CASSVNPGSENTGELFF.

The gene calls are TRBV2 and TRBJ2-3; D gene ambiguous. The CDR3 consists of 13 residues. V shed 6 bases and J shed 3 bases, with 10 bases lying between them. Germline loops: CDR1 SNHLY, CDR2 FYNNEI. The CDR3 is CASSPLVTDTQYF. The CDR3 nucleotides are TGTGCCAGCAGCCCTTTAGTGACAGATACGCAGTATTTT.

The genes are TRBV7-2 and TRBJ2-5; 15 bases agree with TRBD2. This CDR3 comprises 16 residues. The trim removed 4 bases at V and 4 bases at J, leaving 4 bases unmatched. Germline values: CDR1 SGHTA, CDR2 FQGNSA. The CDR3 loop reads CASSYGLAGGAETQYF. The CDR3 DNA is TGTGCCAGCAGCTATGGACTAGCGGGAGGGGCAGAGACCCAGTACTTC. The whole variable domain, remainder taken from reference TRBV7-2 and TRBJ2-5, is GAGVSQSPSNKVTEKGKDVELRCDPISGHTALYWYRQSLGQGLEFLIYFQGNSAPDKSGLPSDRFSAERTGGSVSTLTIQRTQQEDSAVYLCASSYGLAGGAETQYFGPGTRLLVL.

J is TRBJ1-2 and V is TRBV9, with D tentatively TRBD1 (5 bases). The CDR3 consists of 11 residues. Per the germline V gene, CDR1 is SGDLS and CDR2 is YYNGEE. V lost 6 bases and J lost 6, with 9 bases in between. The CDR3 region is CASNTGDGYTF. The DNA of the CDR3 is TGTGCCAGCAACACGGGGGATGGCTACACCTTC.

CDR3 residues: CASSWDRGAQVTQYF. For the CDR3, the DNA is TGTGCCAGTAGTTGGGACCGTGGGGCTCAGGTAACCCAGTACTTC. The genes are TRBV19 and TRBJ2-5, with D possibly called TRBD1 or TRBD2 (5 bases each). CDR1 and CDR2 (germline): LNHDA, SQIVND (reference sequence). V was cut by 5 bases and J by 8 bases, with 21 bases left in between. The CDR3 contains 15 residues.